This T cell receptor (beta chain) was retrieved from a study of T cell responses to AZD1222 COVID-19 vaccine. Study-level information: Whether given at about 4 or about 12 weeks, second doses were pooled.

Profiling relied on immunoSEQ multiplex PCR, and the TCRdb table lists in-frame clones only, not all of them. Among more than 150,000 clones listed, approximately 92% were seen once. Study observations and caveats: Baseline testing showed seropositivity in only a handful of AZD1222 recipients. CD4 TCRs covered the whole spike, strongest at regions 160-218 and 743-854. In a largely white British group with more females than males, clonal diversity was possibly underestimated.

With regard to this clone: Its antigen remains unknown.

The V end lost 4 bases, the J end lost 6 bases, and 12 bases lay between the germline ends. The CDR3 has 14 residues. Germline-derived CDR1 and CDR2 are SEHNR and FQNEAQ (reference sequence). The specimen was peripheral blood, collected on day 0 of AZD1222 vaccination. The TCR sequence derives from an adult in good health. This chain joins TRBV7-9 and TRBJ2-2, with TRBD1 as a possible D gene (5 bases). The CDR3 nucleotides are TGTGCCAGCAGCTCCCCCCAGGGTCCCGGGGAGCTGTTTTTT. Amino acids: CASSSPQGPGELFF.